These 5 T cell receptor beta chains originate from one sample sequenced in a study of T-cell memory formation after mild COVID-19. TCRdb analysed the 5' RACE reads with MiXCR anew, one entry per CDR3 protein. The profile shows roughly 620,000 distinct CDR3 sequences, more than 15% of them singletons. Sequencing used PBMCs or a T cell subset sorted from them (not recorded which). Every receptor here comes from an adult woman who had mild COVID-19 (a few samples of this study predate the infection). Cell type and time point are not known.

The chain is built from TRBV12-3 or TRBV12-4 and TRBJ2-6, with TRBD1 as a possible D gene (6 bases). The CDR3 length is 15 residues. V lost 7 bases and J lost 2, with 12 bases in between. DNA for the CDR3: TGTGCCAGCACCTTCGACAGGACTGGGGCCAACGTCCTGACTTTC. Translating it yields CASTFDRTGANVLTF.

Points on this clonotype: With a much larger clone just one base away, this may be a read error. The CDR3 DNA reads TGTGCCAGCAGCCGGGACAACACAGATACGCAGTATTTT. It specifies CASSRDNTDTQYF. V and J are TRBV7-3 and TRBJ2-3; tentatively, D is TRBD1 (6 bases). Germline V gene lookup returns CDR1 SGHTA and CDR2 FQGTGA. The CDR3 is 13 residues long. Trimming removed 5 bases from V and 2 bases from J, with 8 bases in between.

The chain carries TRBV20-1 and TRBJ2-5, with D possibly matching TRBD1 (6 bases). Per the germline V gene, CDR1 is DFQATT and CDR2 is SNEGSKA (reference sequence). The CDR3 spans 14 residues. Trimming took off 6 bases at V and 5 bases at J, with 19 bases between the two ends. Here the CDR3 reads CSAKPGHPGETQYF. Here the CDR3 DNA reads TGCAGTGCCAAACCGGGACACCCGGGGGAGACCCAGTACTTC.

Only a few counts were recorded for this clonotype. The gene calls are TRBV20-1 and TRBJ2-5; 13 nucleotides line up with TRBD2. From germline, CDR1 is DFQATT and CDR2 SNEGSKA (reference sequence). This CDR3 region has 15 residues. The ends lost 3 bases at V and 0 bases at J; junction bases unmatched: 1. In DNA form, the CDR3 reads TGCAGTGCTAGGGGACTAGCGGGAAACCAAGAGACCCAGTACTTC. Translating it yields CSARGLAGNQETQYF.

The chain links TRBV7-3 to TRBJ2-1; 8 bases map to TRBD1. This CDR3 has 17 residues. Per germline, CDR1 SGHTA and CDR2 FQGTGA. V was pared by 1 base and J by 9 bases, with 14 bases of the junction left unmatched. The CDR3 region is CASSLNAAGGPRSEQFF. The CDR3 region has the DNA TGTGCCAGCAGCTTAAACGCAGCAGGGGGCCCCCGTAGTGAGCAGTTCTTC.